This T cell receptor beta chain was documented in a study of metastatic and nonmetastatic thyroid tumors. Looking at the study overall: A comparison of repertoires was made across blood and tumor or nodule tissue from malignant and benign thyroid patients.

This CDR3 has 15 residues. CDR1 DFQATT and CDR2 SNEGSKA come from the germline V gene (reference sequence). Trimming cost V 5 bases and J 7 bases; bases outside gene matches: 9. The authors' processing: The study took CDR3 differences across clinicopathological groups and made a distant-metastasis classifier for papillary thyroid cancer from them. TCRdb used MiXCR to call clones anew from the PCR reads. TCRdb's processing, not the authors' own work, is the source of the V and J calls. The sample records some 9,000 clones, 35% being singletons. There were no patients who had received any treatment before thyroid surgery. Study-wide findings and caveats: Malignant thyroid tumors reportedly had TCR beta diversity that was significantly higher than in benign nodules, in blood and tumor.

For this clone: Its antigen is not identified.

V and J are TRBV20-1 and TRBJ2-2; 11 nucleotides agree with TRBD2. The clonotype comes from a female donor with papillary thyroid cancer or a benign thyroid nodule (not recorded which). Some clones in this sample may be carry-over from other donors' samples. Sequenced sample: tumor tissue. CDR3 protein: CSASVAGGPSGELFF. In DNA form, the CDR3 reads TGCAGTGCTTCTGTAGCGGGAGGGCCGAGCGGGGAGCTGTTTTTT.